The subject of this entry is one T cell receptor beta chain. The antigen remains undetermined. The assay was immunoSEQ multiplex PCR, and TCRdb's table has in-frame clones only and misses some. Among approximately 62,000 clones, roughly 90% were seen once, and the ten largest hold 5%. CDR3 length: 15 residues. V was pared by 5 bases and J by 0 bases, with 13 bases between. The germline gives CDR1 SEHNR, CDR2 FQNEAQ (reference sequence). The data originate from a study of OX40 agonist ivuxolimab in advanced cancers. The wider study: Patients received ivuxolimab, an agonistic anti-OX40 (CD134) antibody.

Autoimmune disease history or systemic immunosuppression disqualified patients. The study's findings and limits: The 0.1-3.0 mg/kg partial responders had among the lowest clonal expansion.

The chain uses TRBV7-9 and TRBJ1-1; unclear D gene. The receptor was derived from an adult with an advanced solid tumor such as melanoma, head and neck, liver or kidney cancer. Sequenced material: CD4+ or CD8+ T cells sorted from blood, taken in a trial of the OX40 agonist ivuxolimab. The CDR3 spells CASSVKPGMNTEAFF. The CDR3 DNA reads TGTGCCAGCAGCGTGAAACCCGGGATGAACACTGAAGCTTTCTTT.